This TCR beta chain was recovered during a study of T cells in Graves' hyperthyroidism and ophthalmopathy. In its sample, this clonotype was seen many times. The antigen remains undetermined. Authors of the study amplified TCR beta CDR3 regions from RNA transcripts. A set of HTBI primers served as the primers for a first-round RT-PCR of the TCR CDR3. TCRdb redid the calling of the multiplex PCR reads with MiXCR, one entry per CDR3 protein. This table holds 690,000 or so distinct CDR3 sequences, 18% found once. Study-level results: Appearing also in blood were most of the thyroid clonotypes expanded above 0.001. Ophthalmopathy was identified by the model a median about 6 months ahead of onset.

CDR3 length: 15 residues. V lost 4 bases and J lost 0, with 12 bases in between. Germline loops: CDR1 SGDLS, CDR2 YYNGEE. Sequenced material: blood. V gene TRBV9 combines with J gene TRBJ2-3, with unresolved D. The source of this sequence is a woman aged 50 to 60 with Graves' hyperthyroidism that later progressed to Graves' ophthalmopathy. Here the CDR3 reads CASSSKVESTDTQYF. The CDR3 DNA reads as TGTGCCAGCAGCTCAAAAGTCGAGAGCACAGATACGCAGTATTTT. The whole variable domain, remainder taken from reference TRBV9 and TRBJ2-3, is DSGVTQTPKHLITATGQRVTLRCSPRSGDLSVYWYQQSLDQGLQFLIQYYNGEERAKGNILERFSAQQFPDLHSELNLSSLELGDSALYFCASSSKVESTDTQYFGPGTRLTVL.